Given below is one T cell receptor beta chain in context. Antigen specificity is unknown. Researchers ran the PCR with 60 Vbeta and 13 Jbeta primers. Libraries were prepared by immunoSEQ multiplex PCR; TCRdb keeps only in-frame clonotypes and omits some of them. The sample has about 120,000 clones, approximately 81% seen once; the top ten hold 2% to 2.5%. Germline loops: CDR1 KGHSH, CDR2 LQKENI. Losses at the gene ends were 3 bases for V and 3 bases for J; bases not matched to a gene: 5. The CDR3 has 15 amino acids. The sample originates from a study of cytomegalovirus exposure and HLA in healthy donors. Findings and caveats of the study: Evidence from a later analysis indicated that most CMV-associated TCR beta chains looked HLA-restricted. Later analysis identified a missense DCLRE1C variant that was linked to TCR beta V- and J-gene trimming. Per published accounts, TCR beta sequences correctly predicted the HLA-A and HLA-B alleles of most subjects.

Sequencing was performed on PBMCs. The source of this sequence is a woman aged 40 to 55 in good health and CMV-seronegative. The gene calls are TRBV18 and TRBJ1-1, with 9 positions matching TRBD1. In DNA form, the CDR3 reads TGTGCCAGCTCACCCCGGGACAGGGCGTACACTGAAGCTTTCTTT. As protein: CASSPRDRAYTEAFF.